One sample yielded the 4 T cell receptor beta chains listed below, sequenced in a study of monozygotic twins with inflammatory bowel disease. TCRdb reprocessed the 5' RACE reads; each CDR3 protein has one entry and no DNA is given. This specimen shows about 170,000 distinct CDR3 sequences; the ten leading clones hold over 2.5%. Sequencing input: blood. The receptors shown here come from a human donor with ulcerative colitis or Crohn's disease, or a healthy co-twin of an affected twin (not recorded which).

The V and J genes are TRBV20-1 and TRBJ2-7; checking the TCRdb D call of TRBD1 is not possible without DNA. In germline, CDR1 is DFQATT, CDR2 SNEGSKA (reference sequence). The CDR3 is 15 amino acids. CDR3 sequence: CSARVPGQGAYEQYF.

J is TRBJ1-5 and V is TRBV6-1. The CDR3 covers 13 residues. CDR1 is MNHNS and CDR2 is SASEGT in the germline V gene. CDR3: CASRGMGNQPQHF.

The chain employs TRBV6-5 and TRBJ2-2. Germline CDR1 and CDR2: MNHEY and SVGAGI. There are 17 residues in the CDR3. The CDR3: CASSYSMGRLNTGELFF.

The chain links TRBV5-8 to TRBJ2-2; lacking DNA, the TRBD1 call made by TCRdb goes unchecked. Germline-derived CDR1 and CDR2 are SGHTS and YDEGEE. The CDR3 loop spans 16 amino acids. This chain's CDR3 is CASSPGRLIGTGELFF.